These 16 T cell receptor beta chains were all obtained from the same sample, sequenced in a study of OX40 agonist ivuxolimab in advanced cancers. The table came from immunoSEQ multiplex PCR; TCRdb's copy has only in-frame clones and leaves some out. In the table there are about 70,000 clones, 65% to 85% of which are singletons. The source was CD4+ or CD8+ T cells sorted from blood, collected in a trial of the OX40 agonist ivuxolimab. The origin of the receptors is an adult with an advanced solid tumor such as melanoma, head and neck, liver or kidney cancer.

J is TRBJ1-4 and V is TRBV7-2; TRBD1 is a possible D gene (5 bases). Trimming took 4 bases from V and 1 from J, leaving 10 bases between them. This CDR3 region has 15 residues. The germline CDR1 and CDR2 sequences are SGHTA and FQGNSA. Here the CDR3 reads CASSWLTGTNEKLFF. The DNA for the CDR3 is TGTGCCAGCAGCTGGCTAACAGGAACTAATGAAAAACTGTTTTTT. The whole variable domain, remainder taken from reference TRBV7-2 and TRBJ1-4, is GAGVSQSPSNKVTEKGKDVELRCDPISGHTALYWYRQSLGQGLEFLIYFQGNSAPDKSGLPSDRFSAERTGGSVSTLTIQRTQQEDSAVYLCASSWLTGTNEKLFFGSGTQLSVL.

The rearrangement joins TRBV18 to TRBJ1-2; 9 bases map to TRBD1. Germline values: CDR1 KGHSH, CDR2 LQKENI. This CDR3 is 14 amino acids long. V was pared by 3 bases and J by 4 bases, with 3 bases of the junction left unmatched. The CDR3 DNA reads as TGTGCCAGCTCACCGCGGGACAGGGCCTATGGCTACACCTTC. Protein sequence: CASSPRDRAYGYTF.

This clone was observed a single time. The chain carries TRBV27 and TRBJ2-2; 9 bases are shared with TRBD2. CDR3 size: 16 residues. With 3 bases clipped from V and 5 bases from J, the junction kept 7 bases outside the gene matches. In germline, CDR1 is MNHEY, CDR2 SMNVEV (reference sequence). The CDR3 spells CASSLASGVLTGELFF. CDR3 coding DNA: TGTGCCAGCAGTTTGGCTAGCGGGGTTCTAACCGGGGAGCTGTTTTTT.

The chain combines TRBV5-4 with TRBJ2-5, with 9 positions matching TRBD1. Germline CDR1 is SGHNT and CDR2 is YYREEE (reference sequence). CDR3 length: 13 residues. V gave up 5 bases and J gave up 5 bases; unmatched junction bases: 4. Here the CDR3 DNA reads TGTGCCAGCAGTCCCGGACAGGGGGAGACCCAGTACTTC. Amino acid sequence: CASSPGQGETQYF.

This sequence joins TRBV14 and TRBJ2-7, with D possibly matching TRBD1 (6 bases). This CDR3 has 15 amino acids. Germline V gene lookup returns CDR1 SGHDN and CDR2 FVKESK. Trimming shortened V by 1 base and J by 6 bases, and 16 bases separated the two germline ends. The CDR3 loop reads CASSQASGARSEQYF. The CDR3 DNA follows: TGTGCCAGCAGCCAAGCTTCAGGGGCGCGTAGCGAGCAGTACTTC.

CDR3 loop: CASSFGLAGPYNEQFF. The CDR3 DNA reads TGTGCCAGCAGCTTCGGACTAGCGGGGCCGTACAATGAGCAGTTCTTC. The V call is TRBV11-1, the J call TRBJ2-1; 12 bases fit TRBD2. V lost 3 bases, J lost 4 bases, and 4 bases stayed unmatched. The germline V gene has CDR1 SGHAT and CDR2 FQDESV (reference sequence). The CDR3 contains 16 residues. The variable domain in full, with the rest retrieved from reference TRBV11-1 and TRBJ2-1, is EAEVAQSPRYKITEKSQAVAFWCDPISGHATLYWYRQILGQGPELLVQFQDESVVDDSQLPKDRFSAERLKGVDSTLKIQPAELGDSAMYLCASSFGLAGPYNEQFFGPGTRLTVL.

There are a few counts of this clone. The chain uses TRBV5-6 and TRBJ1-1; D is possibly TRBD1 (5 bases). Per the germline V gene, CDR1 is SGHDT and CDR2 is YYEEEE. The CDR3 extends over 13 amino acids. V was shortened by 1 base and J by 6 bases, with 10 bases between the two germline ends. The CDR3 bases are TGTGCCAGCAGCTTGATTCGGGGGGCTGAAGCTTTCTTT. Translated: CASSLIRGAEAFF.

This clone was found once. The J gene is TRBJ2-3, the V gene TRBV5-1; 7 bases align to TRBD1. CDR3 size: 13 residues. Germline-derived CDR1 and CDR2 are SGHRS and YFSETQ. With 6 bases clipped from V and 3 bases from J, the junction kept 4 bases outside the gene matches. The CDR3 DNA reads TGCGCCAGCATAGAGACAGGGACAGATACGCAGTATTTT. Encoded protein: CASIETGTDTQYF.

V and J are TRBV6-1 and TRBJ1-5; D remains unclear. CDR3 length equals 15 residues. The V gene lost 6 bases and the J gene lost 1 base, with 13 bases spanning the gap. CDR1 is MNHNS and CDR2 is SASEGT in the germline V gene. The CDR3 protein is CASSPTWSSNQPQHF. In DNA, the CDR3 is TGTGCCAGCAGCCCTACGTGGAGCAGCAATCAGCCCCAGCATTTT.

V and J are TRBV14 and TRBJ1-1; D may be TRBD1 (5 bases). The CDR3 is made up of 15 amino acids. The germline V gene has CDR1 SGHDN and CDR2 FVKESK. Between the trimmed V and J ends, which lost 1 base and 2 bases, there was a span of 11 bases. CDR3 bases: TGTGCCAGCAGCCAAGTGGGGCAGGCCAACACTGAAGCTTTCTTT. The encoded protein is CASSQVGQANTEAFF.

The chain has TRBV5-1 and TRBJ1-6; D is unclear. V lost 4 bases, J lost 6 bases, and 17 bases lay in between. CDR1 is SGHRS, CDR2 YFSETQ, per germline. The CDR3 loop spans 16 amino acids. CDR3 amino acids: CASSPGGVGSNSPLHF. The CDR3 DNA reads as TGCGCCAGCAGCCCGGGCGGGGTGGGAAGTAATTCACCCCTCCACTTT.

The chain carries TRBV16 and TRBJ1-1; no definite D call. Germline CDR1 and CDR2: KGHSY and FQNENV. This CDR3 spans 12 amino acids. V was shortened by 6 bases and J by 5 bases, with 10 bases between the two germline ends. This CDR3 reads CASSFTRTEAFF. In DNA form, the CDR3 reads TGTGCCAGCAGTTTCACTCGAACTGAAGCTTTCTTT.

This chain connects TRBV10-2 to TRBJ2-3; TRBD2 aligns across 16 bases. From germline, CDR1 is WSHSY and CDR2 SAAADI. The CDR3 length is 20 residues. Trimming removed 4 bases from V and 0 bases from J; junction bases left unmatched: 10. CDR3 in amino acids: CASSAPTPGLAGGSTDTQYF. CDR3 in DNA: TGCGCCAGCAGTGCCCCTACCCCGGGACTAGCGGGGGGGAGCACAGATACGCAGTATTTT.

The chain recombines TRBV6-5 with TRBJ2-1, with 11 bases identical to TRBD2. Germline CDR1 MNHEY, CDR2 SVGAGI. V lost 0 bases to trimming and J lost 10 bases; unmatched junction nucleotides: 8. The CDR3 consists of 16 residues. CDR3 residues: CASSYSSSGGLKEQFF. The CDR3 DNA reads as TGTGCCAGCAGTTACTCGTCTAGCGGGGGGTTGAAGGAGCAGTTCTTC.

This chain uses TRBV5-1 with TRBJ1-1, with D possibly being TRBD1 (6 bases). The CDR3 contains 14 residues. The germline CDR1 and CDR2 sequences are SGHRS and YFSETQ. V was shortened by 4 bases and J by 7 bases, with 17 bases between the two germline ends. The CDR3: CASSMTTQGLEAFF. The CDR3 DNA reads TGCGCCAGCAGCATGACGACGCAGGGGCTTGAAGCTTTCTTT.

The chain carries TRBV27 and TRBJ2-4; 9 bases align to TRBD2. V lost 3 bases, J lost 0 bases, and 9 bases stayed unmatched. The CDR3 extends over 18 amino acids. Germline CDR1 and CDR2: MNHEY and SMNVEV (reference sequence). The CDR3 bases are TGTGCCAGCAGTTTCCTCGCGGGGGGGTCTCTAGCCAAAAACATTCAGTACTTC. Residues: CASSFLAGGSLAKNIQYF.